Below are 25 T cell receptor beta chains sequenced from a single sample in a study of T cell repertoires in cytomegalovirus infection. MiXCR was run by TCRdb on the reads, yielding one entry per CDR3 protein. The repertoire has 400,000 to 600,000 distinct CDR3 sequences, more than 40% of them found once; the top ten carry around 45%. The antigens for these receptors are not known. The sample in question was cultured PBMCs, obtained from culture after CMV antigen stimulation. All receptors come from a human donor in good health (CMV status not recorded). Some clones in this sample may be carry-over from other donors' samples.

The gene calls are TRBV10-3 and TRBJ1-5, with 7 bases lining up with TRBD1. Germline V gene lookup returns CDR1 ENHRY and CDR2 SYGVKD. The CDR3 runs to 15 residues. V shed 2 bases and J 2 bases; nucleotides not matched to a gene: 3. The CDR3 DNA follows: TGTGCCATCAGTGAGAAGGGGGCAGGCAATCAGCCCCAGCATTTT. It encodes CAISEKGAGNQPQHF.

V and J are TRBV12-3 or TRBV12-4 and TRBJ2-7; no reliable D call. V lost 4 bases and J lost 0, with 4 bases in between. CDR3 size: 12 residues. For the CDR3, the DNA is TGTGCCAGCAGTTCCGCCTCCTACGAGCAGTACTTC. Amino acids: CASSSASYEQYF.

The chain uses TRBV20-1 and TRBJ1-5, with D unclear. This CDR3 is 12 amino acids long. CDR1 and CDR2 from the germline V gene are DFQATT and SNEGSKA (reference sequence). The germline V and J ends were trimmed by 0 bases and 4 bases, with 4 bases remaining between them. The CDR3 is CSARDPNQPQHF. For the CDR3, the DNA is TGCAGTGCTAGAGACCCAAATCAGCCCCAGCATTTT.

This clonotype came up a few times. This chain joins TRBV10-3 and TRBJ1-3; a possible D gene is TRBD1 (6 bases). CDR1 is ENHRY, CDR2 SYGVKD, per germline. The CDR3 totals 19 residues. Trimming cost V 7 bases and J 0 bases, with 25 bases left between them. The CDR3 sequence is CAITEHRDITPRSGNTIYF. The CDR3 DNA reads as TGTGCCATCACCGAACACCGGGACATTACTCCTCGCTCTGGAAACACCATATATTTT.

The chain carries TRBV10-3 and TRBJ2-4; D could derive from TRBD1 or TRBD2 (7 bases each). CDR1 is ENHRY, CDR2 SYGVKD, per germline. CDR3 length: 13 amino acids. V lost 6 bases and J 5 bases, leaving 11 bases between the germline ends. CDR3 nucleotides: TGTGCCATCAGGGGAGGGACAGAAAACATTCAGTACTTC. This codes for CAIRGGTENIQYF.

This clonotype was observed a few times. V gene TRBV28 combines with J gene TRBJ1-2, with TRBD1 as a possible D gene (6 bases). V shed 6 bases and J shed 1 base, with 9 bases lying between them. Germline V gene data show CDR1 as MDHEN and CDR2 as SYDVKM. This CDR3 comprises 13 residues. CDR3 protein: CASRTGHNYGYTF. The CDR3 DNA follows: TGTGCCAGCAGGACAGGTCATAACTATGGCTACACCTTC.

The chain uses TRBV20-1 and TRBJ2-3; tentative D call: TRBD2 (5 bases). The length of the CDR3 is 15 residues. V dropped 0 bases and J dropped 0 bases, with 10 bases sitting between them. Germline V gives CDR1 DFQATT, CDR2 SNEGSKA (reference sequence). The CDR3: CSARDRRISTDTQYF. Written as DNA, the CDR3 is TGCAGTGCTAGAGATCGGAGGATAAGCACAGATACGCAGTATTTT.

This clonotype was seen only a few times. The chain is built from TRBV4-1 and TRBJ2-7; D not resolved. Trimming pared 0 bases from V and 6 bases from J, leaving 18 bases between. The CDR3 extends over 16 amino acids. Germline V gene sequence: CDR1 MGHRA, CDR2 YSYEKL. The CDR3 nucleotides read TGCGCCAGCAGCCAAGATCCCTTAGGGTTTAACGGCGAGCAGTACTTC. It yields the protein CASSQDPLGFNGEQYF.

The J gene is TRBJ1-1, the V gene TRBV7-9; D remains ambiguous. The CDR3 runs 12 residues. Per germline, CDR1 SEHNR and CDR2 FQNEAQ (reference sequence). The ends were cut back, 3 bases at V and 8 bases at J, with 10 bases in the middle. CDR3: CASSFRTAEAFF. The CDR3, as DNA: TGTGCCAGCAGCTTTAGGACTGCGGAAGCTTTCTTT.

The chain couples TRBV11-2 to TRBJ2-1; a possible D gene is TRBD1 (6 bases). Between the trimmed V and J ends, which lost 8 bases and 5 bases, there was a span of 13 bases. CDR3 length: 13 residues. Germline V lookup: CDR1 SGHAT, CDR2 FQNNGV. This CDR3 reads CASGRGIDNEQFF. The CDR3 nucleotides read TGTGCCAGCGGAAGGGGGATCGACAATGAGCAGTTCTTC.

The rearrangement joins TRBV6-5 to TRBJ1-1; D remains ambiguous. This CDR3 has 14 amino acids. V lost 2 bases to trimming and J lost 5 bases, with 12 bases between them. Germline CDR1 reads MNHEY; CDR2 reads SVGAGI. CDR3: CASSYGRIRTEAFF. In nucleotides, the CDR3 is TGTGCCAGCAGTTACGGACGGATTCGGACTGAAGCTTTCTTT.

The CDR3 DNA reads as TGTGCCAGCAAAGAACGGAATAGACCTGAAGCTTTCTTT. This codes for CASKERNRPEAFF. This chain uses TRBV2 with TRBJ1-1; no definite D call. The CDR3 length is 13 residues. Germline CDR1 and CDR2: SNHLY and FYNNEI. V was cut by 7 bases and J by 6 bases, with 15 bases left in between.

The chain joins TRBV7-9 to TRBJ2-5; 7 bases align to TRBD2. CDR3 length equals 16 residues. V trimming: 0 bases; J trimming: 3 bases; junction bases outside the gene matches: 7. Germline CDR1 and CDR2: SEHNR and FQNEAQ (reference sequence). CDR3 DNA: TGTGCCAGCAGCTTAGCGGGTAGCGGGCGAAAAGAGACCCAGTACTTC. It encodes CASSLAGSGRKETQYF.

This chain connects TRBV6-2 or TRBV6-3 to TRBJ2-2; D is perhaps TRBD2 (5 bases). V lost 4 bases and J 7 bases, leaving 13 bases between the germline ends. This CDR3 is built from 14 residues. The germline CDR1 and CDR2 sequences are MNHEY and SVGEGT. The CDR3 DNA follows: TGTGCCAGCAGTTCGGACTTAGTATACGGGGAGCTGTTTTTT. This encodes CASSSDLVYGELFF.

CDR3 sequence reads: CASSPRGPWETQYF. The DNA of the CDR3 is TGTGCCAGCAGCCCTAGGGGGCCGTGGGAGACCCAGTACTTC. V usage is TRBV5-6 and J usage is TRBJ2-5; 7 bases align to TRBD1. This CDR3 contains 14 residues. Germline assignment: CDR1 SGHDT and CDR2 YYEEEE. Trimming at V came to 4 bases and at J to 5 bases, leaving 8 bases not matched to a gene.

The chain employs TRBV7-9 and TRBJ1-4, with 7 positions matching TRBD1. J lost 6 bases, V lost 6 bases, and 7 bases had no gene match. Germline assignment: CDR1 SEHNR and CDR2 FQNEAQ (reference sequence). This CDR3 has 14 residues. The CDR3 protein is CASRNRGGDEKLFF. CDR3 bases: TGTGCCAGCAGAAACAGGGGAGGGGATGAAAAACTGTTTTTT.

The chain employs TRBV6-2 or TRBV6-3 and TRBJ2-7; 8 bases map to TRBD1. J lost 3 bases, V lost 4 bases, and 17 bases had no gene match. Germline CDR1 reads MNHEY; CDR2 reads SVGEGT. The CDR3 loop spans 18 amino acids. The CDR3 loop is CASSFPREAGGSRYEQYF. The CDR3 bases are TGTGCCAGCAGTTTCCCCCGCGAGGCAGGGGGCAGTCGCTACGAGCAGTACTTC.

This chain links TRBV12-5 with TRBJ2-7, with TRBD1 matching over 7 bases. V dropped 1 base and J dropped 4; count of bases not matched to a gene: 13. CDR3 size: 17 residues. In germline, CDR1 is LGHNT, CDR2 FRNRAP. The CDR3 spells CASGLDLTGAPRYEQYF. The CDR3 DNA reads TGTGCTAGTGGTTTGGACCTTACAGGGGCCCCTAGGTACGAGCAGTACTTC.

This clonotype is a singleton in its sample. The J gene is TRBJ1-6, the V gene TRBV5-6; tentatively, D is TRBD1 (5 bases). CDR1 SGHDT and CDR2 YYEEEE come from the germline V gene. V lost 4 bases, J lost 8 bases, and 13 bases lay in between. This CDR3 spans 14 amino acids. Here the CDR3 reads CASSGARGYSPLHF. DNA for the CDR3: TGTGCCAGCAGCGGGGCCCGGGGGTATTCACCCCTCCACTTT. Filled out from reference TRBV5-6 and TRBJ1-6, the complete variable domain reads DAGVTQSPTHLIKTRGQQVTLRCSPKSGHDTVSWYQQALGQGPQFIFQYYEEEERQRGNFPDRFSGHQFPNYSSELNVNALLLGDSALYLCASSGARGYSPLHFGNGTRLTVT.

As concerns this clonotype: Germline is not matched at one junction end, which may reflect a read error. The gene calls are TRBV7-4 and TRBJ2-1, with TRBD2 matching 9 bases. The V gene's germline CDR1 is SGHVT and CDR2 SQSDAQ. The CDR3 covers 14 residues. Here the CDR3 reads CASSFASGMDEQCF. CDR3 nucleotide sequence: TGTGCCAGCAGCTTTGCTAGCGGGATGGATGAGCAGTGCTTC.

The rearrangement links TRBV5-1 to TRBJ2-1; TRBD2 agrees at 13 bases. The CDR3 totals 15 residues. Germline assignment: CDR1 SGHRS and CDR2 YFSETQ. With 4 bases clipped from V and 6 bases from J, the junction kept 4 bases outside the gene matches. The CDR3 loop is CASSPGLAGPNEQFF. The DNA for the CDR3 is TGCGCCAGCAGCCCGGGACTAGCGGGACCCAATGAGCAGTTCTTC.

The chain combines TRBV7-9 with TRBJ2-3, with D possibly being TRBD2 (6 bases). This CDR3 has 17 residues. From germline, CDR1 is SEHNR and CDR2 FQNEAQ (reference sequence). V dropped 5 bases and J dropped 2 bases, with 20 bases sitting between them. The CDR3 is CASSPPGPGEVTDTQYF. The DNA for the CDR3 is TGTGCCAGCAGCCCGCCCGGGCCGGGAGAGGTCACAGATACGCAGTATTTT.

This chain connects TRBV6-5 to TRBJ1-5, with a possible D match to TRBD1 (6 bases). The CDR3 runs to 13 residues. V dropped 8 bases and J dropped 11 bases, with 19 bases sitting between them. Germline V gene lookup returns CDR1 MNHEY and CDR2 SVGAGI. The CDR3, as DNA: TGTGCCAGCTCCAGGGGTGGTGATCTGTCCCAGCATTTT. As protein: CASSRGGDLSQHF.

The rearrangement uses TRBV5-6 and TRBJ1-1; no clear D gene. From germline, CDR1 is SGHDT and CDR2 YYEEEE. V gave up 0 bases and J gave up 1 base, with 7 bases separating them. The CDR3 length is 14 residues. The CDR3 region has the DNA TGTGCCAGCAGCTTGGAACCGACGAACACTGAAGCTTTCTTT. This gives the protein CASSLEPTNTEAFF.

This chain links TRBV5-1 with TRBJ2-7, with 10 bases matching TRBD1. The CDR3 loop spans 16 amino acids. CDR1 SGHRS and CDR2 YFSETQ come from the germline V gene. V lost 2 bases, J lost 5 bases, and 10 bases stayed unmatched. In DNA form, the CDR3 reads TGCGCCAGCAGCTTTGACCCGGGACAGGGGATGAACGAGCAGTACTTC. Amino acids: CASSFDPGQGMNEQYF.